This T cell receptor (beta chain) was captured in a study of CD8 T cells in Susac syndrome (dated by TCRdb to the late 2010s). In terms of the full investigation: Whether CD8+ T cell activation and differentiation in Susac syndrome was antigen driven was tested using repertoire sequencing. The study compared CD8+ T cell repertoire clonality among 12 healthy donors, around 14 Susac syndrome patients and about 16 multiple sclerosis patients.

What the research found in general, with its limitations: The number of individuals in the TCR sequencing and HLA analysis was recognized as being relatively small.

High-throughput TCR beta sequencing profiled peripheral blood CD8+ and CD4+ T cells from healthy donors, Susac syndrome patients and multiple sclerosis patients. The multiple sclerosis controls were treatment-naive patients whose relapsing-remitting disease, either stable or active, fulfilled the revised McDonald criteria. Bulk CD8+ and CD4+ T cells were purified by magnetic negative isolation, whereas CD8+ TEMRA cells were enriched by FACS. Blood was collected in EDTA tubes and processed within 24 hours, with PBMCs isolated through density gradient centrifugation. PBMCs intended for TCR sequencing were cryopreserved in liquid nitrogen and were subsequently thawed in a 37 degrees C water bath. A purity of at least 90% was achieved for sorted or isolated CD4+, CD8+ and CD8+ TEMRA cells. On this clonotype: It lacks a known antigen. Nothing much larger sits one base from this clone, and base qualities are not available.

The CDR3, from cysteine to phenylalanine, totals 14 residues. The entry retains the CDR3 DNA only, 42 bases that are in frame from base 1. From V the trimming removes 6 bases and from J it removes 3 bases, while the gene matches leave 8 bases of the junction unaccounted for. RNA was extracted using the RNeasy kit, and roughly 0.5 to 1 microgram was reverse transcribed with random hexamers. TCR beta CDR3 regions were amplified with the immunoSEQ multiplex PCR assay covering 54 Vbeta and 13 Jbeta segments. PCR amplification bias was corrected using a synthetic template baseline for primer optimization and computational correction. In the source study's methods: Only productive sequences were kept, with reads annotated to V, D and J genes according to IMGT and analyzed in immunoSEQ Analyzer. Clonality was calculated as one minus the Shannon entropy normalized by log2 of the number of productive unique sequences. Public and private clones were assessed among the 100 most prevalent clones of each patient and control. Clones were defined as Susac-specific if absent from the healthy and MS cohorts, from approximately 1,100 published viral clones and from other ImmuneACCESS disease sequences. Through fastp at Q25 and MiXCR, TCRdb rebuilt clones from the public reads, retaining in-frame beta chains. One record per CDR3 amino acid sequence lists the most common genes and DNA. The V and J calls, along with clone size, are taken from TCRdb and not from the paper's own processing. The sample table records around 130,000 distinct CDR3 sequences; 90% to 95% of these occur just once. Together, the top ten hold around 0.24% of the sample.

This sequence uses TRBV12-3 or TRBV12-4 and TRBJ2-7; a stretch of 7 junction bases matches TRBD2. Sample: CD8+ T cells from PBMCs. This receptor was taken from a human donor with multiple sclerosis. The nucleotide sequence reads as follows: TGTGCCAGCAGCTCGACCCGGGAGGACTACGAGCAGTACTTC. Its translation is CASSSTREDYEQYF.